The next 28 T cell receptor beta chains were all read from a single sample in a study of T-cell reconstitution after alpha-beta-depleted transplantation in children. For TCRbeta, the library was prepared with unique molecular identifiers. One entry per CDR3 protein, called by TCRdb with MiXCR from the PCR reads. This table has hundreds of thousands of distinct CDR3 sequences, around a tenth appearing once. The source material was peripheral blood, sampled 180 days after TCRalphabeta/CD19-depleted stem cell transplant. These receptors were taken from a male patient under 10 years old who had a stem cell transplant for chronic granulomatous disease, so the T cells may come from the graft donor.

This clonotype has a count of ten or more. As DNA, the CDR3 is TGCAGTGCTAGAGATGCAGGTTTGCGCAATGAGCAGTTCTTC. Translation gives CSARDAGLRNEQFF. This sequence joins TRBV20-1 and TRBJ2-1; D unclear. The CDR3 contains 14 residues. The V end lost 0 bases, the J end lost 6 bases, and 12 bases lay between the germline ends. Per germline, CDR1 DFQATT and CDR2 SNEGSKA (reference sequence).

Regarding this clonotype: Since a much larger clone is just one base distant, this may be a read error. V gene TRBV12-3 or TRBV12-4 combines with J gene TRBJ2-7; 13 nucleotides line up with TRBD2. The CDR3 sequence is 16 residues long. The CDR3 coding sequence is TGTGCCGGCAGTTTTCGGACTAGCGGGAGTACCTACGAGCAGTACTTC. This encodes CAGSFRTSGSTYEQYF.

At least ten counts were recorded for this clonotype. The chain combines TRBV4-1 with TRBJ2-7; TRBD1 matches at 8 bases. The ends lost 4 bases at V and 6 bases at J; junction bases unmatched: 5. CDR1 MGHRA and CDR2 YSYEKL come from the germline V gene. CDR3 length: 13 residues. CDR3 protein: CASSPQTGAEQYF. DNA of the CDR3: TGCGCCAGCAGCCCTCAGACAGGGGCCGAGCAGTACTTC.

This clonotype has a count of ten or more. The CDR3 is CASSLEGLAKNIQYF. DNA of the CDR3: TGTGCCAGCAGTTTAGAGGGATTAGCCAAAAACATTCAGTACTTC. The chain couples TRBV28 to TRBJ2-4; D might be TRBD2 (5 bases). The germline CDR1 and CDR2 sequences are MDHEN and SYDVKM. This CDR3 spans 15 amino acids. Trimming shortened V by 2 bases and J by 0 bases, and 8 bases separated the two germline ends.

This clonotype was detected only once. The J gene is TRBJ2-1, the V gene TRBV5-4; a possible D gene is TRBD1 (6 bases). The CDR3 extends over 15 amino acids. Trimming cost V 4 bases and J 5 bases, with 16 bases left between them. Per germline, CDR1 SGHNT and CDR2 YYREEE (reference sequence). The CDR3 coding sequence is TGTGCCAGCAGCCCAGGGGTGGACCGCCACAATGAGCAGTTCTTC. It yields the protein CASSPGVDRHNEQFF.

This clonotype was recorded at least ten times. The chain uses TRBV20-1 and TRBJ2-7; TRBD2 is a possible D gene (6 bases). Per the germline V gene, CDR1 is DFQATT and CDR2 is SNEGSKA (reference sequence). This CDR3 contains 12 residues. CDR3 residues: CSRARREYEQYF. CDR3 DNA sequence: TGCTCACGGGCGCGACGGGAGTACGAGCAGTACTTC.

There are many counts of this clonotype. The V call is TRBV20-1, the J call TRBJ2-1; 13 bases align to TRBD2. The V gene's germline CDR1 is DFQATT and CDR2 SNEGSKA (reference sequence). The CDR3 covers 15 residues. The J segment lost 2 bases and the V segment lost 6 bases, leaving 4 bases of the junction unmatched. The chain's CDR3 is CSAGLAGNPYNEQFF. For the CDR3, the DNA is TGCAGTGCGGGACTAGCGGGGAACCCCTACAATGAGCAGTTCTTC.

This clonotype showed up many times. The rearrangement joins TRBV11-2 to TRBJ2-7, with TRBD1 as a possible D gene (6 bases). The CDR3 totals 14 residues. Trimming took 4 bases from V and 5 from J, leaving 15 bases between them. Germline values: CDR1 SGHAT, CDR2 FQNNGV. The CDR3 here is CASSYNPQGHEQYF. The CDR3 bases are TGTGCCAGCAGCTATAATCCACAGGGCCACGAGCAGTACTTC.

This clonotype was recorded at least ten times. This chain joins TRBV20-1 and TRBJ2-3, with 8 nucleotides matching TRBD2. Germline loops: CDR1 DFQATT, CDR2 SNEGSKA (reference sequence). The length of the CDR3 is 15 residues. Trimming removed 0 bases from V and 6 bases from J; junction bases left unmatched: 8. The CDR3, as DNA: TGCAGTGCTAGAGATCGGGGGGGCATTAGGGATACGCAGTATTTT. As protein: CSARDRGGIRDTQYF.

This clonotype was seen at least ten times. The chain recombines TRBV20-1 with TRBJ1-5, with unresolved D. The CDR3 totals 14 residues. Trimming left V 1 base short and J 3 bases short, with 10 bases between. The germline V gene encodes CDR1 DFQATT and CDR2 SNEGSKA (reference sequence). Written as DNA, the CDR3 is TGCAGTGCTAGAGTGGGCGCCTACAATCAGCCCCAGCATTTT. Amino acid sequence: CSARVGAYNQPQHF.

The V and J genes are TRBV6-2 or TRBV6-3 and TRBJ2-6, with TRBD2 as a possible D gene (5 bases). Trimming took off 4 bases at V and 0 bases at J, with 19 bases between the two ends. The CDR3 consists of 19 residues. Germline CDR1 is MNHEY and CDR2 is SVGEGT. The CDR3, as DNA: TGTGCCAGCAGTTCTCCCGCAATAGCGCCGAGCTCTGGGGCCAACGTCCTGACTTTC. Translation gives CASSSPAIAPSSGANVLTF.

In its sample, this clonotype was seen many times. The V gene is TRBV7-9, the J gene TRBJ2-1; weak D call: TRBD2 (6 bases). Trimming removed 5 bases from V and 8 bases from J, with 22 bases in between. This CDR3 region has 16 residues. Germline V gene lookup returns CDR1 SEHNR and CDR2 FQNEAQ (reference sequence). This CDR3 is CASSALVTGVWDEQFF. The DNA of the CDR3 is TGTGCCAGCAGCGCCCTCGTAACGGGAGTATGGGATGAGCAGTTCTTC.

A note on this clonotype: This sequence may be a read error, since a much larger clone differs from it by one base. The CDR3 sequence: CSVAQVRGYGYTF. The DNA for the CDR3 is TGCAGCGTTGCCCAGGTGAGGGGTTATGGCTACACCTTC. J is TRBJ1-2 and V is TRBV29-1, with D perhaps matching TRBD1 (5 bases). The length of the CDR3 is 13 residues. Trimming took off 4 bases at V and 5 bases at J, with 14 bases between the two ends. The V gene's germline CDR1 is SQVTM and CDR2 ANQGSEA. Based on the CDR3 plus reference TRBV29-1 and TRBJ1-2, the full variable domain is SAVISQKPSRDICQRGTSLTIQCQVDSQVTMMFWYRQQPGQSLTLIATANQGSEATYESGFVIDKFPISRPNLTFSTLTVSNMSPEDSSIYLCSVAQVRGYGYTFGSGTRLTVV.

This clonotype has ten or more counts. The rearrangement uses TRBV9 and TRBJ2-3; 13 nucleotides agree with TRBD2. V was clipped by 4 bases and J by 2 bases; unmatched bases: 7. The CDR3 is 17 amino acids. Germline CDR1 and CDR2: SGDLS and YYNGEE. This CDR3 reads CASSYGTSGTFTDTQYF. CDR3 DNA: TGTGCCAGCAGCTATGGGACTAGCGGGACCTTCACAGATACGCAGTATTTT.

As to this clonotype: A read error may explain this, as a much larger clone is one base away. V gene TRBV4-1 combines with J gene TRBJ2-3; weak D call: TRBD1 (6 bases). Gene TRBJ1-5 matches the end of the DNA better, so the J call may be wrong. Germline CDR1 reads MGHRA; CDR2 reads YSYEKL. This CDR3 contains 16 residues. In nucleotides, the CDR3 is TGCGCCAGCAGCCAAGTCGGGTGGGGGGGCTCAGATACGCAGCATTTT. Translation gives CASSQVGWGGSDTQHF.

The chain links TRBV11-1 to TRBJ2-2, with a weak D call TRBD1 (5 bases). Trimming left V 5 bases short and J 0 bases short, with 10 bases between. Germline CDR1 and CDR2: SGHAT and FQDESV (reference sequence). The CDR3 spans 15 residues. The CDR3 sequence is CASSMTDPNTGELFF. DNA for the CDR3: TGTGCCAGCAGCATGACAGACCCGAACACCGGGGAGCTGTTTTTT.

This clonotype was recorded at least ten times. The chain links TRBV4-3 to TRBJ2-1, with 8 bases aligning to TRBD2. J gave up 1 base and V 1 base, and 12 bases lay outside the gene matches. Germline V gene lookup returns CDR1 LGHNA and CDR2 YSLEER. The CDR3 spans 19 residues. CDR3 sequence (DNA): TGCGCCAGCAGCCAAGGGAATCATAGCGGGGCGGTATCCTACAATGAGCAGTTCTTC. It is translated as CASSQGNHSGAVSYNEQFF.

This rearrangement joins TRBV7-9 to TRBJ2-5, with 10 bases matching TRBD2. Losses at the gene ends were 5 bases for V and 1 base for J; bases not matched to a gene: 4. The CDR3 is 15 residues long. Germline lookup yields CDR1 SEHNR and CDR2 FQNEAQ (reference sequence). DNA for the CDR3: TGTGCCAGCAGCCTAGGGACTAGCGTCCAAGAGACCCAGTACTTC. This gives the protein CASSLGTSVQETQYF.

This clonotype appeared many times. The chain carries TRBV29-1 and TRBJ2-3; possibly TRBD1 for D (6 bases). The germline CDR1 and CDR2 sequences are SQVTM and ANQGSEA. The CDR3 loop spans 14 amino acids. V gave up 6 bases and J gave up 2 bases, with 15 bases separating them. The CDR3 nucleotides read TGCAGCGTCGGTAGGGACACCAACACAGATACGCAGTATTTT. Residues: CSVGRDTNTDTQYF.

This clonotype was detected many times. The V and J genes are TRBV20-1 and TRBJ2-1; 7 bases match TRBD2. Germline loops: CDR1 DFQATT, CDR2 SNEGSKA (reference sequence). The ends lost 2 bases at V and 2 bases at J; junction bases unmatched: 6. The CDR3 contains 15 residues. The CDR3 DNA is TGCAGTGCTAGACTGCGGGAGAGTCCCTACAATGAGCAGTTCTTC. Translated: CSARLRESPYNEQFF.

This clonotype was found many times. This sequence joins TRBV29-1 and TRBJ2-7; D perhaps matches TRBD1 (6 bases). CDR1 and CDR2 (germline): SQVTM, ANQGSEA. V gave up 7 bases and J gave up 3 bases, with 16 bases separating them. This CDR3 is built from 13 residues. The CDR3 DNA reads TGCAGCGCAAGCCGGGACAAGAACTACGAGCAGTACTTC. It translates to CSASRDKNYEQYF.

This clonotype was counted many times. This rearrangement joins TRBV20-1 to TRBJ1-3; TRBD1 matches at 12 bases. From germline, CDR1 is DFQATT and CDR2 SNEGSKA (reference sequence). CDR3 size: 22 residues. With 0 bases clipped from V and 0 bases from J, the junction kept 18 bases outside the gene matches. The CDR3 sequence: CSARDTTGTGGEDVGSGNTIYF. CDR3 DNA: TGCAGTGCTAGAGATACAACCGGGACAGGGGGCGAGGATGTTGGCTCTGGAAACACCATATATTTT.

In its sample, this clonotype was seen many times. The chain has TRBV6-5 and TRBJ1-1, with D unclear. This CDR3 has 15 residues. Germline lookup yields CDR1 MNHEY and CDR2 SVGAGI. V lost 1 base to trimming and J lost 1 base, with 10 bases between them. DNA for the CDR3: TGTGCCAGCAGTTACTTGCCACCATCGAACACTGAAGCTTTCTTT. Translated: CASSYLPPSNTEAFF.

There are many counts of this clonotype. CDR3 sequence reads: CASSLEAGGRVYEQFF. CDR3 DNA sequence: TGTGCCAGCAGTTTAGAAGCGGGGGGGAGAGTGTATGAGCAGTTCTTC. The V and J genes are TRBV28 and TRBJ2-1; 10 bases are a match to TRBD2. This CDR3 spans 16 amino acids. V shed 2 bases and J 8 bases; nucleotides not matched to a gene: 9. CDR1 MDHEN and CDR2 SYDVKM come from the germline V gene.

The CDR3 reads CAWSVARVSHEQYF. DNA of the CDR3: TGTGCCTGGAGTGTAGCGAGGGTCAGCCACGAGCAGTACTTC. V usage is TRBV30 and J usage is TRBJ2-7, with D possibly matching TRBD2 (5 bases). The germline CDR1 and CDR2 sequences are GTSNPN and SVGIG (reference sequence). Between the trimmed V and J ends, which lost 0 bases and 5 bases, there was a span of 14 bases. CDR3 length: 14 amino acids.

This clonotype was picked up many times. CDR3 sequence reads: CASRGTGDEAFF. The CDR3 DNA is TGTGCCAGCAGGGGGACAGGCGACGAAGCTTTCTTT. V and J are TRBV6-4 and TRBJ1-1, with 8 bases aligning to TRBD1. The CDR3 consists of 12 residues. Germline V gives CDR1 MRHNA, CDR2 SNTAGT. V trimming: 6 bases; J trimming: 8 bases; junction bases outside the gene matches: 5.

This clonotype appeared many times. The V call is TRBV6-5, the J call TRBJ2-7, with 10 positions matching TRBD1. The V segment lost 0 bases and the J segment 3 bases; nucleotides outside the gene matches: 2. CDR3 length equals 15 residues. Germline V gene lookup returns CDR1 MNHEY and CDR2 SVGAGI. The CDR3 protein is CASSYSRDRGYEQYF. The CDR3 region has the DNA TGTGCCAGCAGTTACTCCCGGGACAGGGGCTACGAGCAGTACTTC.

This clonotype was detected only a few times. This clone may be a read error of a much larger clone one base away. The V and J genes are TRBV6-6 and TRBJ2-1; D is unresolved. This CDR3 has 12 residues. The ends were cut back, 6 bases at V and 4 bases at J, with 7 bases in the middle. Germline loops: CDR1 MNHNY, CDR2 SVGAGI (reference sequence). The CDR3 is CASRQVYNEQFF. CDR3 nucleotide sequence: TGTGCCAGCAGACAAGTTTACAATGAGCAGTTCTTC.